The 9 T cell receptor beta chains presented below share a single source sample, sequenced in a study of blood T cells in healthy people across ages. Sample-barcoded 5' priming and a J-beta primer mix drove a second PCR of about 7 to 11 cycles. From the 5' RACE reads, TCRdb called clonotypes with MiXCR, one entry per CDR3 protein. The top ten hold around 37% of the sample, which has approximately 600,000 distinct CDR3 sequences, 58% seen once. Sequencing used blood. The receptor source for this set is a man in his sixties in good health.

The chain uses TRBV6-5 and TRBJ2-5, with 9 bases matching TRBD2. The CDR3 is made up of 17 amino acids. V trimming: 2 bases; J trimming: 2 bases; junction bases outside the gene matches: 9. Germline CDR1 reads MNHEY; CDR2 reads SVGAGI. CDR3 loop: CASSYQRGVSRQETQYF. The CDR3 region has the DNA TGTGCCAGCAGTTACCAGCGGGGGGTTAGTCGGCAAGAGACCCAGTACTTC.

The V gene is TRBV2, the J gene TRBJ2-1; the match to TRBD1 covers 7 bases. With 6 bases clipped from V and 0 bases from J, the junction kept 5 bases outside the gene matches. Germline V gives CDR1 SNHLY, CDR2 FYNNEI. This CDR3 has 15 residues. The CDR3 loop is CASSATGDSYNEQFF. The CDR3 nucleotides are TGTGCCAGCAGCGCTACAGGGGACTCCTACAATGAGCAGTTCTTC.

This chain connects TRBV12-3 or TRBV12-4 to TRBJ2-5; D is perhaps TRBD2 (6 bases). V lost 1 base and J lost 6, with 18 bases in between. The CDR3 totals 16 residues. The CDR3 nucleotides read TGTGCCAGCAGTTTAGGACTAGTTAGACGTTTCCAGACCCAGTACTTC. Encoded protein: CASSLGLVRRFQTQYF.

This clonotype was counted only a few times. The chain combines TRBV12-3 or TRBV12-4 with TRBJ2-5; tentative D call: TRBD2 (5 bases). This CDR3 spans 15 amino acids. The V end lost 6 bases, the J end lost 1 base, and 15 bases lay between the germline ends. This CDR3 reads CASSPSYEGQETQYF. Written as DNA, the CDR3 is TGTGCCAGCAGCCCCTCGTACGAGGGCCAAGAGACCCAGTACTTC.

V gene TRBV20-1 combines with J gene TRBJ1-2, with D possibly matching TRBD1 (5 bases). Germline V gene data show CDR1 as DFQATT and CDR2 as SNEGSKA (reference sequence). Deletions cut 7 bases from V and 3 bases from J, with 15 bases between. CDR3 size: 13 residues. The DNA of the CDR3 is TGCAGTGGGTCCCTTCCGGGACACTATGGCTACACCTTC. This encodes CSGSLPGHYGYTF.

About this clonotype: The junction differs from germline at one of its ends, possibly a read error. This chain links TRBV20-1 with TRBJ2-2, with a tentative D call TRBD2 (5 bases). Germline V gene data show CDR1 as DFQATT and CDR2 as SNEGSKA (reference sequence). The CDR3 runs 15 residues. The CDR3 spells CSARDSRTNSGELFF. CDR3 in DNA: TGCAGTGCTAGGGACTCGAGGACGAACTCCGGGGAGCTGTTTTTT.

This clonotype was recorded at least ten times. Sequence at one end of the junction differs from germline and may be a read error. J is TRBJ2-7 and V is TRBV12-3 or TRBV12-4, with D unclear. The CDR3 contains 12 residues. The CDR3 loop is CASSLIGYEQYF. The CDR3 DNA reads TGTGCAAGCAGTTTGATAGGTTACGAGCAGTACTTC.

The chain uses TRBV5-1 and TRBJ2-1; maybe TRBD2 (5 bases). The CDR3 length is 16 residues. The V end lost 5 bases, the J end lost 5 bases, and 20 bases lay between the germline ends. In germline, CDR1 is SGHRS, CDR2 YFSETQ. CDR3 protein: CASRMGRGTGDNEQFF. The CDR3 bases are TGCGCCAGCAGGATGGGTAGAGGCACCGGGGACAATGAGCAGTTCTTC. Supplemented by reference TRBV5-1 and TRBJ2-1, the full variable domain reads KAGVTQTPRYLIKTRGQQVTLSCSPISGHRSVSWYQQTPGQGLQFLFEYFSETQRNKGNFPGRFSGRQFSNSRSEMNVSTLELGDSALYLCASRMGRGTGDNEQFFGPGTRLTVL.

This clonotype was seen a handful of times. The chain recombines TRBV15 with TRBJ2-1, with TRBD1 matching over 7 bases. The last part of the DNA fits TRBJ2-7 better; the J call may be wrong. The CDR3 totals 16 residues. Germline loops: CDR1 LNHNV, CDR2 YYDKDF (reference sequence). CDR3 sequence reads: CATSRDSATGRGEQYF. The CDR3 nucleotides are TGTGCCACCAGCAGAGATTCGGCGACAGGGCGAGGGGAGCAGTACTTC.